These 18 T cell receptor beta chains were sequenced from one sample in a study of CD8+CD57+ T cells in acquired aplastic anemia. TCR beta VDJ and CDR3 profiles were obtained from a genomic DNA template. From the reads, TCRdb called clonotypes with MiXCR, one entry per CDR3 protein. The data hold around 180,000 distinct CDR3 sequences, with 50% to 75% observed a single time. The sample taken for sequencing was sorted CD4+, CD8+, or CD8+CD57+ T cells (not recorded which) from PBMCs. Source of these receptors: a human donor in good health.

The chain joins TRBV7-3 to TRBJ2-1; tentatively, D is TRBD2 (5 bases). From germline, CDR1 is SGHTA and CDR2 FQGTGA. CDR3 size: 11 residues. V lost 5 bases, J lost 8 bases, and 7 bases lay in between. The CDR3 DNA sequence: TGTGCCAGCAGCGGGAGCGATGAGCAGTTCTTC. It translates to CASSGSDEQFF. The full variable domain, its missing parts supplied by reference TRBV7-3 and TRBJ2-1, is GAGVSQTPSNKVTEKGKYVELRCDPISGHTALYWYRQSLGQGPEFLIYFQGTGAADDSGLPNDRFFAVRPEGSVSTLKIQRTERGDSAVYLCASSGSDEQFFGPGTRLTVL.

The chain links TRBV5-4 to TRBJ2-1; TRBD2 matches at 8 bases. The V and J ends lost 4 bases and 2 bases, in that order; junction bases with no gene match: 8. In germline, CDR1 is SGHNT, CDR2 YYREEE (reference sequence). The CDR3 contains 16 residues. The CDR3 reads CASSDELAGAYNEQFF. The CDR3 nucleotides are TGTGCCAGCAGCGATGAGCTAGCGGGCGCCTACAATGAGCAGTTCTTC.

This rearrangement joins TRBV24-1 to TRBJ1-2; D might be TRBD1 (6 bases). From germline, CDR1 is KGHDR and CDR2 SFDVKD. V was pared by 10 bases and J by 2 bases, with 7 bases between. The CDR3 length is 11 residues. CDR3 sequence reads: CATQGNYGYTF. CDR3 nucleotide sequence: TGTGCCACACAGGGAAACTATGGCTACACCTTC.

This clonotype appeared a single time. The chain has TRBV20-1 and TRBJ2-1; 8 nucleotides agree with TRBD2. V was clipped by 2 bases and J by 5 bases; unmatched bases: 2. This CDR3 is 13 amino acids long. Looked up from germline, CDR1 is DFQATT and CDR2 is SNEGSKA (reference sequence). The CDR3: CSARSGGNNEQFF. In DNA form, the CDR3 reads TGCAGTGCTAGAAGCGGGGGCAACAATGAGCAGTTCTTC.

This chain joins TRBV24-1 and TRBJ2-1; D ambiguous. V lost 2 bases, J lost 7 bases, and 14 bases lay in between. Germline CDR1 reads KGHDR; CDR2 reads SFDVKD. CDR3 length: 15 amino acids. DNA of the CDR3: TGTGCCACCAGTGATTCAAGCCATGGGTGGAATGAGCAGTTCTTC. It is translated as CATSDSSHGWNEQFF.

This clonotype was observed at least ten times. The J gene is TRBJ2-1, the V gene TRBV5-1, with a tentative D call TRBD2 (6 bases). Deletions cut 2 bases from V and 4 bases from J, with 10 bases between. This CDR3 comprises 14 residues. Germline assignment: CDR1 SGHRS and CDR2 YFSETQ. CDR3 region: CASSLAGTYNEQFF. Here the CDR3 DNA reads TGCGCCAGCAGCTTAGCGGGTACTTACAATGAGCAGTTCTTC.

As concerns this clonotype: The junction shows a germline mismatch at one end, possibly a read error. The rearrangement links TRBV24-1 to TRBJ1-2, with 8 nucleotides matching TRBD1. The CDR3 is made up of 15 amino acids. CDR1 KGHDR and CDR2 SFDVKD come from the germline V gene. CDR3 residues: CASSYRTGRSYGYTF. CDR3 bases: TGTGCCAGCAGTTACCGGACAGGGAGGAGCTATGGCTACACCTTC.

In regard to this clonotype: Mismatch with germline at one junction end may stem from a read error. V usage is TRBV6-5 and J usage is TRBJ2-7; 10 bases are shared with TRBD1. Germline V gene sequence: CDR1 MNHEY, CDR2 SVGAGI. The CDR3 is made up of 14 amino acids. Here the CDR3 reads CASRGQGISYEQYF. CDR3 in DNA: TGCGCCAGCAGGGGACAGGGGATATCTTACGAGCAGTACTTC.

This clonotype has more than one count but fewer than ten. The V gene is TRBV28, the J gene TRBJ1-6, with a weak D call TRBD1 (5 bases). This CDR3 comprises 15 residues. CDR1 and CDR2 from the germline V gene are MDHEN and SYDVKM. V lost 5 bases and J lost 8, with 16 bases in between. The CDR3 region is CASSPPGTTYSPLHF. The CDR3, as DNA: TGTGCCAGCAGTCCTCCCGGGACCACCTATTCACCCCTCCACTTT.

This clonotype was counted many times. The CDR3 region is CASSSKGQGVIQETQYF. Written as DNA, the CDR3 is TGTGCCAGCAGCTCCAAGGGGCAGGGCGTCATCCAAGAGACCCAGTACTTC. The chain recombines TRBV5-6 with TRBJ2-5, with D perhaps matching TRBD1 (5 bases). Between the trimmed V and J ends, which lost 3 bases and 1 base, there was a span of 19 bases. The CDR3 extends over 17 amino acids. Germline V gene sequence: CDR1 SGHDT, CDR2 YYEEEE.

The genes are TRBV7-8 and TRBJ1-1; TRBD1 might be the D (5 bases). Germline CDR1 and CDR2: SGHVS and FQNEAQ. The germline V and J ends were trimmed by 5 bases and 11 bases, with 21 bases remaining between them. This CDR3 has 14 amino acids. CDR3 region: CASSAEGSGQGAFF. As DNA, the CDR3 is TGTGCCAGCAGCGCAGAAGGGAGCGGACAAGGGGCTTTCTTT.

This clonotype has a count of ten or more. The chain uses TRBV7-3 and TRBJ2-2; 11 positions match TRBD1. This CDR3 contains 16 residues. From germline, CDR1 is SGHTA and CDR2 FQGTGA. Trimming took 1 base from V and 4 from J; bases not matched to a gene: 2. CDR3 DNA: TGTGCCAGCAGCTTAATCGGGACAGGGGGCACCGGGGAGCTGTTTTTT. Translation gives CASSLIGTGGTGELFF.

The chain recombines TRBV7-6 with TRBJ2-5, with TRBD1 matching over 8 bases. With V trimmed by 4 bases and J by 7 bases, 11 bases remained unmatched. CDR1 is SGHVS, CDR2 FNYEAQ, per germline. The CDR3 has 15 amino acids. The CDR3: CASSSERTGKGTQYF. For the CDR3, the DNA is TGTGCCAGCAGCTCAGAACGGACAGGGAAGGGGACCCAGTACTTC.

V usage is TRBV19 and J usage is TRBJ2-7, with D possibly being TRBD2 (6 bases). Between the trimmed V and J ends, which lost 6 bases and 0 bases, there was a span of 12 bases. Looked up from germline, CDR1 is LNHDA and CDR2 is SQIVND (reference sequence). The length of the CDR3 is 14 residues. The CDR3 DNA reads TGTGCCAGTAGCGCTAGCGCTCCCTCCTACGAGCAGTACTTC. Translation gives CASSASAPSYEQYF.

In its sample, this clonotype was seen once. The CDR3 DNA reads TGTGCCAGCACGTCTAACACCGGGGAGCTGTTTTTT. Translation gives CASTSNTGELFF. The chain is built from TRBV12-3 or TRBV12-4 and TRBJ2-2, with no clear D. Trimming stripped 7 bases from V and 2 bases from J, with 5 bases between. The CDR3 runs 12 residues.

This clonotype was seen ten or more times. The chain combines TRBV7-9 with TRBJ2-7, with TRBD1 matching 9 bases. The junction had 3 bases not matched to a gene; V was cut back by 3 bases and J by 3 bases. CDR1 SEHNR and CDR2 FQNEAQ come from the germline V gene (reference sequence). CDR3 length: 14 amino acids. The CDR3: CASSLDRGFYEQYF. In DNA, the CDR3 is TGTGCCAGCAGCTTGGACAGGGGTTTCTACGAGCAGTACTTC.

The CDR3 sequence: CASSLVAGSVGKLFF. The CDR3, as DNA: TGTGCCAGCAGCTTAGTAGCGGGGTCTGTGGGGAAACTGTTTTTT. V is TRBV7-2 and J is TRBJ1-4; D gene uncertain. V was trimmed by 1 base and J by 11 bases, leaving 17 bases between them. Germline CDR1 and CDR2: SGHTA and FQGNSA. The CDR3 sequence is 15 residues long.

DNA for the CDR3: TGTGCCACCAGCACCGGGAGGGTGGGGCCCAGTGAAAAACTGTTTTTT. This gives the protein CATSTGRVGPSEKLFF. The genes are TRBV15 and TRBJ1-4; D is perhaps TRBD1 (5 bases). V lost 4 bases to trimming and J lost 7 bases, with 19 bases between them. Germline V lookup: CDR1 LNHNV, CDR2 YYDKDF (reference sequence). The CDR3 length is 16 residues. Filled out from reference TRBV15 and TRBJ1-4, the complete variable domain reads DAMVIQNPRYQVTQFGKPVTLSCSQTLNHNVMYWYQQKSSQAPKLLFHYYDKDFNNEADTPDNFQSRRPNTSFCFLDIRSPGLGDTAMYLCATSTGRVGPSEKLFFGSGTQLSVL.